These 14 T cell receptor beta chains originate from one sample sequenced in a study of OX40 agonist ivuxolimab in advanced cancers. Libraries were prepared by immunoSEQ multiplex PCR; TCRdb keeps only in-frame clonotypes and omits some of them. This repertoire shows about 24,000 clones, 73% found once; its top ten account for around a sixth. Sequences were derived from CD4+ or CD8+ T cells sorted from blood, sampled in a trial of the OX40 agonist ivuxolimab. The receptors were sampled from an adult with an advanced solid tumor such as melanoma, head and neck, liver or kidney cancer.

The chain carries TRBV7-9 and TRBJ1-3; a possible D gene is TRBD1 (6 bases). Germline assignment: CDR1 SEHNR and CDR2 FQNEAQ (reference sequence). The CDR3 has 15 residues. The germline V and J ends were trimmed by 5 bases and 2 bases, with 13 bases remaining between them. The DNA for the CDR3 is TGTGCCAGCAGCCCCTCAGACAGGCCTGGAAACACCATATATTTT. Its translation: CASSPSDRPGNTIYF.

The chain has TRBV27 and TRBJ2-1; TRBD2 aligns across 9 bases. Germline-derived CDR1 and CDR2 are MNHEY and SMNVEV (reference sequence). Trimming took 2 bases from V and 4 from J; bases not matched to a gene: 3. The CDR3 length is 15 residues. The CDR3 DNA reads TGTGCCAGCAGTTTAGGCGGGGGGGCGTACAATGAGCAGTTCTTC. Protein: CASSLGGGAYNEQFF.

V gene TRBV7-9 combines with J gene TRBJ2-1; weak D call: TRBD2 (6 bases). Per germline, CDR1 SEHNR and CDR2 FQNEAQ (reference sequence). The CDR3 consists of 14 residues. V was trimmed by 5 bases and J by 3 bases, leaving 11 bases between them. The CDR3 loop reads CASSPKGLYNEQFF. DNA of the CDR3: TGTGCCAGCAGCCCCAAGGGACTCTACAATGAGCAGTTCTTC.

This clone was detected only a few times. The rearrangement joins TRBV27 to TRBJ2-7; 9 bases match TRBD1. The CDR3 loop spans 14 amino acids. The junction had 10 bases not matched to a gene; V was cut back by 8 bases and J by 5 bases. The germline V gene has CDR1 MNHEY and CDR2 SMNVEV (reference sequence). The CDR3 bases are TGTGCCAGCGGACAGACAGGGGGTGGACACGAGCAGTACTTC. Encoded protein: CASGQTGGGHEQYF.

The rearrangement uses TRBV30 and TRBJ2-3, with D possibly matching TRBD1 (6 bases). CDR3 length equals 12 residues. Germline CDR1 GTSNPN, CDR2 SVGIG (reference sequence). V was pared by 6 bases and J by 3 bases, with 10 bases between. CDR3: CACSRGTDTQYF. In DNA, the CDR3 is TGTGCCTGTTCGAGGGGGACAGATACGCAGTATTTT. Variable domain in full (rest from reference TRBV30 and TRBJ2-3): SQTIHQWPATLVQPVGSPLSLECTVEGTSNPNLYWYRQAAGRGLQLLFYSVGIGQISSEVPQNLSASRPQDRQFILSSKKLLLSDSGFYLCACSRGTDTQYFGPGTRLTVL.

The chain couples TRBV5-6 to TRBJ2-5, with no clear D. The V end was cut by 1 base, the J end by 1 base, with 8 bases between. This CDR3 is 14 amino acids long. Germline CDR1 is SGHDT and CDR2 is YYEEEE. CDR3 in DNA: TGTGCCAGCAGCTTGAAAGGTTTCCAAGAGACCCAGTACTTC. It specifies CASSLKGFQETQYF.

This clone appeared a single time. The chain has TRBV7-9 and TRBJ2-5, with D possibly being TRBD2 (5 bases). V was trimmed by 1 base and J by 5 bases, leaving 14 bases between them. CDR3 length equals 15 residues. Germline V CDR1 and CDR2: SEHNR, FQNEAQ (reference sequence). The CDR3 region is CASSLGPGGWETQYF. CDR3 in DNA: TGTGCCAGCAGCTTAGGTCCAGGAGGTTGGGAGACCCAGTACTTC.

The chain employs TRBV27 and TRBJ1-5, with a tentative D call TRBD1 (6 bases). The germline V gene encodes CDR1 MNHEY and CDR2 SMNVEV (reference sequence). V was cut by 6 bases and J by 6 bases, with 21 bases left in between. CDR3 size: 16 residues. The CDR3 coding sequence is TGTGCCAGCAGGGCGATCAGCGCGGGGGCCGGTCAGCCCCAGCATTTT. Translating it yields CASRAISAGAGQPQHF.

This chain links TRBV28 with TRBJ2-5, with 12 bases aligning to TRBD2. The CDR3 runs 15 residues. Per germline, CDR1 MDHEN and CDR2 SYDVKM. V trimming: 7 bases; J trimming: 3 bases; junction bases outside the gene matches: 6. This CDR3 is CASTPRLAGEETQYF. The DNA for the CDR3 is TGTGCCAGCACCCCTCGACTAGCGGGGGAAGAGACCCAGTACTTC.

V and J are TRBV9 and TRBJ2-2; D may match TRBD1 or TRBD2 (5 bases each). This CDR3 contains 17 residues. V lost 0 bases to trimming and J lost 1 base, with 13 bases between them. Germline V CDR1 and CDR2: SGDLS, YYNGEE. The CDR3, as DNA: TGTGCCAGCAGCGTAGCTCGGGGCAGGGAGAACACCGGGGAGCTGTTTTTT. Its translation is CASSVARGRENTGELFF.

This sequence joins TRBV6-1 and TRBJ1-5, with a weak D call TRBD1 (5 bases). The V end lost 7 bases, the J end lost 0 bases, and 13 bases lay between the germline ends. The germline V gene has CDR1 MNHNS and CDR2 SASEGT. This CDR3 region has 15 residues. Here the CDR3 DNA reads TGTGCCAGCAACCGTGGGGCGGTTAGCAATCAGCCCCAGCATTTT. It specifies CASNRGAVSNQPQHF.

This clone was seen only a few times. The genes are TRBV7-2 and TRBJ2-7, with 10 bases that match TRBD1. With 3 bases clipped from V and 3 bases from J, the junction kept 5 bases outside the gene matches. The CDR3 contains 15 residues. Germline values: CDR1 SGHTA, CDR2 FQGNSA. CDR3 in amino acids: CASSFGTGVLYEQYF. The CDR3 bases are TGTGCCAGCAGCTTCGGGACAGGGGTCCTCTACGAGCAGTACTTC.

This chain joins TRBV27 and TRBJ2-7, with unresolved D. Germline V CDR1 and CDR2: MNHEY, SMNVEV (reference sequence). The CDR3 length is 11 residues. V was clipped by 4 bases and J by 7 bases, with 8 bases between them. CDR3 sequence (DNA): TGTGCCAGCAGTTACGTCGGAGAGCAGTACTTC. This gives the protein CASSYVGEQYF.

This clone turned up a few times. The V gene is TRBV28, the J gene TRBJ2-1; tentative D call: TRBD2 (5 bases). The CDR3 runs to 15 residues. Germline V gives CDR1 MDHEN, CDR2 SYDVKM. V was clipped by 3 bases and J by 1 base, with 10 bases between them. The CDR3: CASSFSGISYNEQFF. CDR3 nucleotides: TGTGCCAGCAGTTTTTCGGGGATATCCTACAATGAGCAGTTCTTC.